Presented here are 8 T cell receptor beta chains from one specimen sequenced in a study of T cell responses to AZD1222 COVID-19 vaccine. The method was immunoSEQ multiplex PCR; TCRdb's version includes in-frame clones alone and lacks a portion of them. The sample lists some 96,000 clones, around 90% occurring once. Sequenced here: peripheral blood, sampled on day 0 of AZD1222 vaccination. Receptors originate from an adult in good health.

This chain connects TRBV6-5 to TRBJ2-7, with D unclear. The CDR3 extends over 12 amino acids. Germline V CDR1 and CDR2: MNHEY, SVGAGI. The V end lost 6 bases, the J end lost 3 bases, and 9 bases lay between the germline ends. The CDR3 spells CASRKDGYEQYF. In nucleotides, the CDR3 is TGTGCCAGCAGAAAGGACGGCTACGAGCAGTACTTC.

The genes are TRBV6-6 and TRBJ1-1; TRBD1 is a possible D gene (5 bases). Germline CDR1 MNHNY, CDR2 SVGAGI (reference sequence). The V gene lost 11 bases and the J gene lost 1 base, with 14 bases spanning the gap. The CDR3 runs 13 residues. CDR3 nucleotides: TGTGCCGGACTCTCTCAGGGGAACACTGAAGCTTTCTTT. Translating gives CAGLSQGNTEAFF.

The chain couples TRBV11-2 to TRBJ1-1; perhaps TRBD1 as D (5 bases). V was cut by 5 bases and J by 1 base, with 11 bases left in between. Germline V gene data show CDR1 as SGHAT and CDR2 as FQNNGV. CDR3 length equals 14 residues. The DNA of the CDR3 is TGTGCCAGCAGCCTGGCTGGGGCGAACACTGAAGCTTTCTTT. Residues: CASSLAGANTEAFF.

This sequence joins TRBV18 and TRBJ1-2; D remains ambiguous. The CDR3 extends over 12 amino acids. V lost 3 bases, J lost 2 bases, and 4 bases lay in between. Looked up from germline, CDR1 is KGHSH and CDR2 is LQKENI. The CDR3, as DNA: TGTGCCAGCTCACCCGACAACTATGGCTACACCTTC. Protein: CASSPDNYGYTF.

This chain connects TRBV19 to TRBJ2-1, with 11 bases aligning to TRBD2. Germline assignment: CDR1 LNHDA and CDR2 SQIVND (reference sequence). The CDR3 consists of 15 residues. V lost 7 bases, J lost 9 bases, and 11 bases stayed unmatched. The CDR3 DNA sequence: TGTGCCAGTACCTTGACTAGCGGGACAAGTGCTGAGCAGTTCTTC. This sequence encodes CASTLTSGTSAEQFF. The variable domain in full, with the rest retrieved from reference TRBV19 and TRBJ2-1, is DGGITQSPKYLFRKEGQNVTLSCEQNLNHDAMYWYRQDPGQGLRLIYYSQIVNDFQKGDIAEGYSVSREKKESFPLTVTSAQKNPTAFYLCASTLTSGTSAEQFFGPGTRLTVL.

With respect to this clone: The sample holds other DNA sequences that translate to the same CDR3. The rearrangement joins TRBV15 to TRBJ2-1, with D perhaps given as TRBD1 or TRBD2 (6 bases each). This CDR3 has 17 amino acids. With 0 bases removed from V and 8 bases from J, the gap between germline ends came to 20 bases. Germline-derived CDR1 and CDR2 are LNHNV and YYDKDF (reference sequence). CDR3: CATSRDMGGAYRDEQFF. For the CDR3, the DNA is TGTGCCACCAGCAGAGATATGGGGGGCGCTTATCGGGATGAGCAGTTCTTC.

Here the CDR3 reads CSVVTGQSYGYTF. CDR3 bases: TGCAGCGTTGTAACAGGCCAAAGCTATGGCTACACCTTC. This sequence joins TRBV29-1 and TRBJ1-2, with D possibly matching TRBD1 (5 bases). Trimming shortened V by 4 bases and J by 4 bases, and 13 bases separated the two germline ends. Germline V gene sequence: CDR1 SQVTM, CDR2 ANQGSEA. The CDR3 is 13 amino acids. Combining the CDR3 with reference TRBV29-1 and TRBJ1-2 gives the whole variable domain SAVISQKPSRDICQRGTSLTIQCQVDSQVTMMFWYRQQPGQSLTLIATANQGSEATYESGFVIDKFPISRPNLTFSTLTVSNMSPEDSSIYLCSVVTGQSYGYTFGSGTRLTVV.

For the CDR3, the DNA is TGTGCCAGCAGTGGGCAGGGTAGGAACACTGAAGCTTTCTTT. It translates to CASSGQGRNTEAFF. The chain joins TRBV28 to TRBJ1-1; weak D call: TRBD1 (5 bases). V was cut by 5 bases and J by 1 base, with 11 bases left in between. Germline V gene sequence: CDR1 MDHEN, CDR2 SYDVKM. This CDR3 region has 14 residues.